Below, 19 T cell receptor beta chains from the same sample are listed, as sequenced in a study of shared clonotypes between healthy human individuals. Produced via immunoSEQ multiplex PCR; TCRdb's table is partial and in-frame only. The sample lists 2,500,000 or so clones, over 85% occurring once. The sequencing sample was made of naive CD4+ T cells sorted from blood. Subset: CD45RA+ positively selected. All receptors derive from a man aged 18 to 30 in good health.

The CDR3 here is CASSPGRGQEQGAFF. The CDR3 DNA reads TGTGCCAGCTCACCCGGGAGGGGACAGGAACAAGGAGCTTTCTTT. The chain is built from TRBV18 and TRBJ1-1, with TRBD1 identical over 8 bases. CDR1 is KGHSH and CDR2 is LQKENI in the germline V gene. V dropped 3 bases and J dropped 10; count of bases not matched to a gene: 13. This CDR3 comprises 15 residues.

This clone showed up just a few times. The rearrangement joins TRBV29-1 to TRBJ1-1, with a possible D match to TRBD1 (5 bases). This CDR3 contains 13 residues. Germline V gene data show CDR1 as SQVTM and CDR2 as ANQGSEA. V lost 7 bases to trimming and J lost 1 base, with 13 bases between them. The CDR3 region has the DNA TGCAGCGCAACATATGGGGCGAACACTGAAGCTTTCTTT. Translating it yields CSATYGANTEAFF. Supplemented by reference TRBV29-1 and TRBJ1-1, the full variable domain reads SAVISQKPSRDICQRGTSLTIQCQVDSQVTMMFWYRQQPGQSLTLIATANQGSEATYESGFVIDKFPISRPNLTFSTLTVSNMSPEDSSIYLCSATYGANTEAFFGQGTRLTVV.

This rearrangement joins TRBV7-2 to TRBJ2-7; 8 positions agree with TRBD1. Germline CDR1 SGHTA, CDR2 FQGNSA. The CDR3 runs 15 residues. V lost 3 bases and J lost 2; bases outside the gene matches: 6. CDR3 amino acids: CASSFSTGGTYEQYF. In DNA, the CDR3 is TGTGCCAGCAGCTTTTCAACAGGGGGGACCTACGAGCAGTACTTC.

J is TRBJ1-1 and V is TRBV5-8; the match to TRBD1 covers 8 bases. With 2 bases clipped from V and 4 bases from J, the junction kept 10 bases outside the gene matches. The germline gives CDR1 SGHTS, CDR2 YDEGEE. The CDR3 totals 16 residues. CDR3 sequence: CASSFQGAMGVTEAFF. The CDR3 coding sequence is TGTGCCAGCAGCTTCCAGGGGGCGATGGGGGTCACTGAAGCTTTCTTT.

On this clone itself: This CDR3 is also generated by other DNA sequences in the sample. V gene TRBV5-1 combines with J gene TRBJ2-7; 8 bases align to TRBD2. The CDR3 is made up of 15 amino acids. The germline CDR1 and CDR2 sequences are SGHRS and YFSETQ. J gave up 2 bases and V 0 bases, and 4 bases lay outside the gene matches. The CDR3 DNA sequence: TGCGCCAGCAGCTTGGTAACTAGCGGTCCCTACGAGCAGTACTTC. Amino acid sequence: CASSLVTSGPYEQYF.

V and J are TRBV11-2 and TRBJ1-1; weak D call: TRBD1 (5 bases). Trimming cost V 0 bases and J 1 base, with 12 bases left between them. The CDR3 is 16 amino acids. In germline, CDR1 is SGHAT, CDR2 FQNNGV. Here the CDR3 DNA reads TGTGCCAGCAGCTTAGATCCGGGGAGGGGGAACACTGAAGCTTTCTTT. It translates to CASSLDPGRGNTEAFF.

The chain carries TRBV13 and TRBJ1-2, with 8 positions matching TRBD1. The V gene's germline CDR1 is PRHDT and CDR2 FYEKMQ (reference sequence). This CDR3 has 14 residues. J gave up 4 bases and V 8 bases, and 9 bases lay outside the gene matches. The DNA of the CDR3 is TGTGCCAGCTGCCAGGGGGCGCTTGGCTATGGCTACACCTTC. Translation gives CASCQGALGYGYTF. The full variable domain, its missing parts supplied by reference TRBV13 and TRBJ1-2, is AAGVIQSPRHLIKEKRETATLKCYPIPRHDTVYWYQQGPGQDPQFLISFYEKMQSDKGSIPDRFSAQQFSDYHSELNMSSLELGDSALYFCASCQGALGYGYTFGSGTRLTVV.

The genes are TRBV5-1 and TRBJ1-2, with 8 nucleotides matching TRBD1. The trim removed 4 bases at V and 0 bases at J, leaving 5 bases unmatched. The CDR3 is made up of 15 amino acids. Germline loops: CDR1 SGHRS, CDR2 YFSETQ. As DNA, the CDR3 is TGCGCCAGCAGCCCACAGGGGGGGGCTAACTATGGCTACACCTTC. This gives the protein CASSPQGGANYGYTF.

The rearrangement joins TRBV5-3 to TRBJ1-3; no clear D gene. TRBV5-3 qualifies as an ORF whose function is uncertain. Trimming stripped 6 bases from V and 4 bases from J, with 17 bases between. The CDR3 totals 15 residues. The DNA of the CDR3 is TGTGCCAGAAATTTGAGGGTACGTCGAGGAAACACCATATATTTT. Protein product: CARNLRVRRGNTIYF.

V usage is TRBV28 and J usage is TRBJ2-1, with D possibly matching TRBD1 (6 bases). The CDR3 runs 17 residues. Germline CDR1 reads MDHEN; CDR2 reads SYDVKM. The V end lost 6 bases, the J end lost 4 bases, and 22 bases lay between the germline ends. The CDR3 protein is CASRESGQLPIYNEQFF. The CDR3 DNA reads TGTGCCAGCAGGGAAAGCGGACAGCTACCAATTTACAATGAGCAGTTCTTC. The full variable domain, with the rest looked up from reference TRBV28 and TRBJ2-1, is DVKVTQSSRYLVKRTGEKVFLECVQDMDHENMFWYRQDPGLGLRLIYFSYDVKMKEKGDIPEGYSVSREKKERFSLILESASTNQTSMYLCASRESGQLPIYNEQFFGPGTRLTVL.

This clone was found a few times. This chain uses TRBV10-3 with TRBJ1-6; 7 bases are shared with TRBD1. After removal of 4 bases from V and 8 bases from J, the junction contained 5 bases not matched to a gene. CDR1 and CDR2 from the germline V gene are ENHRY and SYGVKD. The CDR3 consists of 14 residues. The CDR3 loop reads CAISVKGADSPLHF. CDR3 bases: TGTGCCATCAGTGTAAAGGGGGCCGATTCACCCCTCCACTTT.

This clone was seen once. The chain combines TRBV18 with TRBJ2-5; no reliable D call. CDR1 is KGHSH and CDR2 is LQKENI in the germline V gene. CDR3 length equals 16 residues. Trimming left V 2 bases short and J 2 bases short, with 15 bases between. In nucleotides, the CDR3 is TGTGCCAGCTCACCAAGGCTAGGGATTTCTCAAGAGACCCAGTACTTC. Its protein is CASSPRLGISQETQYF.

The chain combines TRBV5-1 with TRBJ2-2; no firm D call. The V and J ends lost 7 bases and 3 bases respectively, with 16 bases between them. The CDR3 runs to 15 residues. Germline V gene lookup returns CDR1 SGHRS and CDR2 YFSETQ. CDR3 DNA: TGCGCCAGCGGAACCTTACCTGTGGACACCGGGGAGCTGTTTTTT. Protein sequence: CASGTLPVDTGELFF.

The V and J genes are TRBV5-6 and TRBJ2-1; the D is unclear. Germline CDR1 reads SGHDT; CDR2 reads YYEEEE. The CDR3 runs to 11 residues. V was trimmed by 3 bases and J by 5 bases, leaving 3 bases between them. The CDR3 reads CASSYHNEQFF. The CDR3 bases are TGTGCCAGCAGCTATCACAATGAGCAGTTCTTC.

The genes are TRBV6-4 and TRBJ2-2; the D is unclear. Trimming removed 6 bases from V and 4 bases from J, with 18 bases in between. The CDR3 consists of 16 residues. Germline V gene lookup returns CDR1 MRHNA and CDR2 SNTAGT. CDR3 residues: CASRVIRGWATGELFF. CDR3 nucleotides: TGTGCCAGCAGGGTAATTAGAGGATGGGCCACCGGGGAGCTGTTTTTT.

This chain joins TRBV2 and TRBJ1-1; 9 nucleotides line up with TRBD1. CDR1 is SNHLY, CDR2 FYNNEI, per germline. With 4 bases clipped from V and 2 bases from J, the junction kept 5 bases outside the gene matches. CDR3 length: 15 amino acids. CDR3 amino acids: CASSAWGQGNTEAFF. The CDR3 DNA follows: TGTGCCAGCAGTGCGTGGGGACAGGGAAACACTGAAGCTTTCTTT.

This chain uses TRBV10-3 with TRBJ2-5; D might be TRBD2 (5 bases). CDR1 and CDR2 (germline): ENHRY, SYGVKD. The V gene lost 3 bases and the J gene lost 5 bases, with 13 bases spanning the gap. CDR3 length: 14 residues. The CDR3 loop reads CAISERGSGETQYF. The DNA of the CDR3 is TGTGCCATCAGTGAACGGGGTTCCGGGGAGACCCAGTACTTC.

In its sample, this clone was seen a few times. J is TRBJ2-2 and V is TRBV14; 14 bases are shared with TRBD2. Germline V gives CDR1 SGHDN, CDR2 FVKESK. The CDR3 contains 16 residues. Germline trimming cut 3 bases from V and 9 bases from J; bases unmatched to any gene: 6. The chain's CDR3 is CASSQTGTSGRRELFF. DNA for the CDR3: TGTGCCAGCAGCCAGACCGGGACTAGCGGGAGAAGGGAGCTGTTTTTT.

This clone was seen a single time. This CDR3 reads CASATGDTEAFF. The CDR3 bases are TGTGCCAGTGCCACAGGGGACACTGAAGCTTTCTTT. The chain has TRBV28 and TRBJ1-1; 7 positions match TRBD1. The CDR3 is 12 residues long. CDR1 is MDHEN and CDR2 is SYDVKM in the germline V gene. J lost 3 bases, V lost 9 bases, and 4 bases had no gene match.